A single T cell receptor beta chain is shown here with its context. This sample stems from a study of blood T cell repertoires in COVID-19. In the study overall: From the United States, Italy and Spain came samples of acute and convalescent COVID-19. PBMCs, B-cell-depleted T cells, or T cells provided the cDNA or gDNA that made up the material.

As originally analysed: Amplified reference gene primers provided the basis for estimating nucleated cell counts. Clones were sequenced by immunoSEQ multiplex PCR, and TCRdb holds only the in-frame ones, with some missing. From that table come the V and J calls and clone size; the DNA was used to work out D and trimming. The sample includes around 260,000 clones, 80% to 95% of them seen just once. The CDR3 contains 15 residues. The germline V gene encodes CDR1 KGHDR and CDR2 SFDVKD. The V and J ends lost 3 bases and 7 bases respectively, with 15 bases between them. Input material: peripheral blood. This receptor was identified in a person under 35 with COVID-19, enrolled during active disease. The chain recombines TRBV24-1 with TRBJ2-1, with unresolved D. The CDR3 coding sequence is TGTGCCACCAGTGATGGCGGAGTCTTCGGTAATGAGCAGTTCTTC. Protein: CATSDGGVFGNEQFF.